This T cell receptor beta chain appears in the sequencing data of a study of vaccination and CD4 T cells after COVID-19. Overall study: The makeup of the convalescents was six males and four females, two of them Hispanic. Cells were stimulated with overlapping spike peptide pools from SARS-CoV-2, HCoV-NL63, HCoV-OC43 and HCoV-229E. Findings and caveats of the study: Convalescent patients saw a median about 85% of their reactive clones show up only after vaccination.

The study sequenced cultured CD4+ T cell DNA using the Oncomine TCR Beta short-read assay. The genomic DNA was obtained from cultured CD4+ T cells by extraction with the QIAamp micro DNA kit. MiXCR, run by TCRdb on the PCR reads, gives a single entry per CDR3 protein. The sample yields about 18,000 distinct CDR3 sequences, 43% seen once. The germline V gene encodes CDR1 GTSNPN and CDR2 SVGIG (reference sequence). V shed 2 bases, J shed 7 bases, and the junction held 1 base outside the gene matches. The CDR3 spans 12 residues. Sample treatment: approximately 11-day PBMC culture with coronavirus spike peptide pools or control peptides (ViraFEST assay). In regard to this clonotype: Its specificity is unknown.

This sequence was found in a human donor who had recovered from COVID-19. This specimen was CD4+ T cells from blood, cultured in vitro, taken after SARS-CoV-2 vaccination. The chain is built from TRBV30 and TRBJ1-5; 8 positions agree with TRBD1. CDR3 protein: CAWSQGAQPQHF. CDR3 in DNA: TGTGCCTGGAGTCAGGGGGCACAGCCCCAGCATTTT.